Below are 18 T cell receptor beta chains sequenced from a single sample in a study of technical replicates of blood from a handful of donors. Sequenced by immunoSEQ multiplex PCR; TCRdb stores in-frame clones only, minus some. This table holds around 84,000 clones, roughly 98% found once. Sequenced: T cells isolated from PBMCs. These receptors came from a human donor in good health.

The J gene is TRBJ1-1, the V gene TRBV19; a weak D match, TRBD1 (5 bases). Between the trimmed V and J ends, which lost 5 bases and 7 bases, there was a span of 14 bases. The CDR3 covers 13 residues. Germline V gene data show CDR1 as LNHDA and CDR2 as SQIVND (reference sequence). CDR3 nucleotide sequence: TGTGCCAGTAGTCTCAATCCTAGGGGTGAAGCTTTCTTT. This translates into CASSLNPRGEAFF.

This chain links TRBV29-1 with TRBJ2-3; 15 bases agree with TRBD2. Germline V gene lookup returns CDR1 SQVTM and CDR2 ANQGSEA. With 4 bases clipped from V and 3 bases from J, the junction kept 2 bases outside the gene matches. This CDR3 is 15 amino acids long. CDR3 DNA sequence: TGCAGCGTTGTTGGGACTAGCGGGAGGACAGATACGCAGTATTTT. Protein product: CSVVGTSGRTDTQYF.

The chain recombines TRBV27 with TRBJ2-7, with 7 bases matching TRBD1. The CDR3 runs to 16 residues. Germline CDR1 and CDR2: MNHEY and SMNVEV (reference sequence). The junction had 14 bases not matched to a gene; V was cut back by 3 bases and J by 6 bases. CDR3 DNA: TGTGCCAGCAGTTTTATGTACGATGTAGGGGGCACCGAGCAGTACTTC. Its protein product is CASSFMYDVGGTEQYF.

The chain combines TRBV27 with TRBJ2-1; 9 bases match TRBD2. Losses at the gene ends were 5 bases for V and 5 bases for J; bases not matched to a gene: 13. Looked up from germline, CDR1 is MNHEY and CDR2 is SMNVEV (reference sequence). CDR3 length equals 17 residues. The CDR3 nucleotides are TGTGCCAGCAGTACCCCCCTCAGGGGCGGGGGGGACAATGAGCAGTTCTTC. It codes for CASSTPLRGGGDNEQFF.

V gene TRBV7-9 combines with J gene TRBJ2-3, with 11 positions matching TRBD2. This CDR3 has 16 residues. Germline V CDR1 and CDR2: SEHNR, FQNEAQ (reference sequence). Trimming cost V 0 bases and J 6 bases; bases outside gene matches: 5. The DNA for the CDR3 is TGTGCCAGCAGCTTAGCACTAGCGGGAGCGGCGGATACGCAGTATTTT. Amino acid sequence: CASSLALAGAADTQYF.

V gene TRBV25-1 combines with J gene TRBJ2-7, with 8 bases aligning to TRBD1. From germline, CDR1 is MGHDK and CDR2 SYGVNS. J was trimmed by 3 bases and V by 4 bases; bases with no gene match: 11. The CDR3 has 16 residues. CDR3 protein: CASSGGQAALYYEQYF. The CDR3 DNA follows: TGTGCCAGCAGTGGGGGACAGGCCGCCCTGTACTACGAGCAGTACTTC.

As DNA, the CDR3 is TGTGCCAGCTTAGCGGGACCAGTCGGAGGGGAGCTGTTTTTT. It specifies CASLAGPVGGELFF. The V call is TRBV19, the J call TRBJ2-2, with TRBD2 identical over 8 bases. The CDR3 is 14 amino acids. V gave up 9 bases and J gave up 8 bases; unmatched junction bases: 11. Per germline, CDR1 LNHDA and CDR2 SQIVND (reference sequence).

The rearrangement uses TRBV6-5 and TRBJ1-1, with 7 bases lining up with TRBD1. V lost 6 bases to trimming and J lost 7 bases; unmatched junction nucleotides: 11. CDR1 is MNHEY, CDR2 SVGAGI, per germline. The CDR3 is 14 amino acids. The CDR3 nucleotides read TGTGCCAGCAGCAGACGGGGACAGATGATTGAAGCTTTCTTT. This gives the protein CASSRRGQMIEAFF.

CDR3 amino acids: CASRRGIYDNQPQHF. CDR3 DNA: TGCGCCAGCAGACGGGGAATATATGACAATCAGCCCCAGCATTTT. The genes are TRBV4-1 and TRBJ1-5, with D uncertain. Germline V gene sequence: CDR1 MGHRA, CDR2 YSYEKL. The CDR3 is 15 residues long. V was clipped by 6 bases and J by 3 bases, with 15 bases between them.

The rearrangement links TRBV2 to TRBJ1-1; D is uncertain. Per the germline V gene, CDR1 is SNHLY and CDR2 is FYNNEI. This CDR3 region has 17 residues. Trimming shortened V by 7 bases and J by 0 bases, and 21 bases separated the two germline ends. CDR3 coding DNA: TGTGCCAGCACCCGACCCCGGAGATCGGAAATGAACACTGAAGCTTTCTTT. Protein sequence: CASTRPRRSEMNTEAFF.

The chain joins TRBV19 to TRBJ2-7; D is unclear. The germline gives CDR1 LNHDA, CDR2 SQIVND (reference sequence). Trimming cost V 6 bases and J 2 bases, with 14 bases left between them. This CDR3 has 14 amino acids. The CDR3 DNA is TGTGCCAGTAGCGTGGGCGCAGGTACCTACGAGCAGTACTTC. Translating gives CASSVGAGTYEQYF.

Written as DNA, the CDR3 is TGTGCCTGGAGCAAAGGACAGGAAGGGGAGACCCAGTACTTC. This encodes CAWSKGQEGETQYF. The genes are TRBV30 and TRBJ2-5, with 7 bases lining up with TRBD1. Germline CDR1 and CDR2: GTSNPN and SVGIG (reference sequence). CDR3 size: 14 residues. V gave up 3 bases and J gave up 5 bases; unmatched junction bases: 9.

The CDR3 is CASVTGEEETQYF. CDR3 DNA: TGCGCCAGCGTCACTGGCGAGGAAGAGACCCAGTACTTC. V is TRBV23-1 and J is TRBJ2-5; no clear D gene. TRBV23-1 is noted as an ORF with a role that remains uncertain. Trimming shortened V by 8 bases and J by 3 bases, and 13 bases separated the two germline ends. This CDR3 is built from 13 residues.

The table lists this clone with a count of one. This rearrangement joins TRBV9 to TRBJ1-1, with TRBD1 identical over 7 bases. Germline V gene sequence: CDR1 SGDLS, CDR2 YYNGEE. CDR3 size: 15 residues. V lost 4 bases to trimming and J lost 0 bases; unmatched junction nucleotides: 6. CDR3 in amino acids: CASSPTGQMNTEAFF. CDR3 sequence (DNA): TGTGCCAGCAGCCCGACGGGACAGATGAACACTGAAGCTTTCTTT.

This clone was seen only once. The chain is built from TRBV10-1 and TRBJ2-5, with D tentatively TRBD1 (5 bases). V lost 3 bases, J lost 4 bases, and 12 bases lay in between. CDR3 size: 14 residues. Per the germline V gene, CDR1 is WNHNN and CDR2 is SYGVQD (reference sequence). CDR3 nucleotide sequence: TGCGCCAGCAGTGATCACAGGACGGTAGAGACCCAGTACTTC. Its translation: CASSDHRTVETQYF.

The genes are TRBV4-1 and TRBJ2-1, with a weak D call TRBD1 (6 bases). The germline V and J ends were trimmed by 3 bases and 1 base, with 13 bases remaining between them. The germline V gene has CDR1 MGHRA and CDR2 YSYEKL. The CDR3 covers 16 residues. CDR3 in DNA: TGCGCCAGCAGCCACCCAGGGGCGGATTCCTACAATGAGCAGTTCTTC. It yields the protein CASSHPGADSYNEQFF.

The rearrangement uses TRBV13 and TRBJ2-3; no reliable D call. CDR1 and CDR2 from the germline V gene are PRHDT and FYEKMQ (reference sequence). Trimming pared 3 bases from V and 7 bases from J, leaving 20 bases between. The CDR3 length is 16 residues. CDR3 in amino acids: CASSFQVRWATHTQYF. The CDR3 DNA reads TGTGCCAGCAGCTTTCAGGTGCGTTGGGCCACCCATACGCAGTATTTT.

This clone has only one observation. The genes are TRBV13 and TRBJ2-5, with TRBD1 identical over 9 bases. The CDR3 runs 13 residues. The V and J ends lost 7 bases and 3 bases, in that order; junction bases with no gene match: 3. CDR1 and CDR2 (germline): PRHDT, FYEKMQ (reference sequence). The CDR3 loop is CASTGQGKETQYF. In DNA, the CDR3 is TGTGCCAGCACGGGACAGGGAAAAGAGACCCAGTACTTC.